This T cell receptor (beta chain) was recorded in a study of cytotoxic CD8 clonotypes in ibrutinib-treated CLL. The CDR3 has 13 amino acids. V lost 3 bases, J lost 10 bases, and 13 bases lay in between. Germline V gene sequence: CDR1 SGHTA, CDR2 FQGTGA. The method was immunoSEQ multiplex PCR; TCRdb's version includes in-frame clones alone and lacks a portion of them. The table includes roughly 220,000 clones, roughly 79% detected once. Study-level points and caveats: Contraction or stability on treatment characterized the public clonotypes, which were uncommon.

Concerning this clone itself: As yet, its antigen is unknown.

The specimen comprised PBMCs, sampled after 12 months of ibrutinib treatment. This clonotype originated in a human donor with chronic lymphocytic leukemia. The chain has TRBV7-3 and TRBJ2-1; no definite D call. CDR3 amino acids: CASSLNNLGEQFF. The CDR3 DNA follows: TGTGCCAGCAGCTTGAATAACCTAGGCGAGCAGTTCTTC. The full variable domain, with the rest looked up from reference TRBV7-3 and TRBJ2-1, is GAGVSQTPSNKVTEKGKYVELRCDPISGHTALYWYRQSLGQGPEFLIYFQGTGAADDSGLPNDRFFAVRPEGSVSTLKIQRTERGDSAVYLCASSLNNLGEQFFGPGTRLTVL.